Each of the 27 T cell receptor beta chains below was sequenced from the same sample in a study of control samples from healthy donors and cancer patients. Produced via immunoSEQ multiplex PCR; TCRdb's table is partial and in-frame only. The sample shows about 130,000 clones, about 90% of them seen only once. The sample taken for sequencing was PBMCs. The receptors were gathered from a man in his fifties or sixties with head and neck cancer.

CDR3 bases: TGTGCCAGTAGTCACGGGACAGGGTTTAATGGCTACACCTTC. Translating gives CASSHGTGFNGYTF. The chain has TRBV19 and TRBJ1-2; 9 positions agree with TRBD1. J gave up 6 bases and V 5 bases, and 7 bases lay outside the gene matches. Germline lookup yields CDR1 LNHDA and CDR2 SQIVND (reference sequence). There are 14 residues in the CDR3.

V usage is TRBV6-5 and J usage is TRBJ1-1; the D is unclear. This CDR3 is 14 amino acids long. Germline values: CDR1 MNHEY, CDR2 SVGAGI. V was pared by 2 bases and J by 1 base, with 8 bases between. The CDR3, as DNA: TGTGCCAGCAGTTACGGGGTCCCGAACACTGAAGCTTTCTTT. This translates into CASSYGVPNTEAFF.

The gene calls are TRBV6-6 and TRBJ2-7; either TRBD1 or TRBD2 may fit D (5 bases each). The CDR3 length is 14 residues. Germline V gene sequence: CDR1 MNHNY, CDR2 SVGAGI (reference sequence). Trimming cost V 5 bases and J 3 bases, with 14 bases left between them. The CDR3 protein is CASSTGTGGYEQYF. The DNA of the CDR3 is TGTGCCAGCAGTACCGGGACCGGTGGCTACGAGCAGTACTTC.

The chain combines TRBV5-1 with TRBJ2-7; 9 nucleotides line up with TRBD1. CDR3 length equals 15 residues. V shed 5 bases, J shed 2 bases, and the junction held 8 bases outside the gene matches. The germline CDR1 and CDR2 sequences are SGHRS and YFSETQ. CDR3 bases: TGCGCCAGCAGTCAGGGGGGACAGGGTCCCTACGAGCAGTACTTC. Protein: CASSQGGQGPYEQYF.

The genes are TRBV5-1 and TRBJ2-1; 10 bases line up with TRBD2. This CDR3 is 15 amino acids long. Germline assignment: CDR1 SGHRS and CDR2 YFSETQ. V was pared by 1 base and J by 6 bases, with 4 bases of the junction left unmatched. CDR3 nucleotides: TGCGCCAGCAGCTTGACACTAGCGGGATCCAATGAGCAGTTCTTC. This translates into CASSLTLAGSNEQFF.

The rearrangement links TRBV5-1 to TRBJ2-1; D unresolved. CDR3 length: 13 residues. Trimming cost V 9 bases and J 6 bases, with 16 bases left between them. Germline V gene data show CDR1 as SGHRS and CDR2 as YFSETQ. The CDR3 nucleotides are TGCGCCACCACCCTGGACCCCGCCAATGAGCAGTTCTTC. Protein: CATTLDPANEQFF.

V is TRBV11-2 and J is TRBJ2-7; the match to TRBD2 covers 9 bases. The CDR3 consists of 13 residues. From germline, CDR1 is SGHAT and CDR2 FQNNGV. The J segment lost 6 bases and the V segment lost 7 bases, leaving 7 bases of the junction unmatched. In DNA form, the CDR3 reads TGTGCCAGCATGGGGACTAGCTCGGTCGAGCAGTACTTC. Amino acids: CASMGTSSVEQYF.

The CDR3 loop is CASSARDRGLGEQYF. The CDR3 DNA follows: TGTGCCAGCAGCGCCAGGGACAGGGGGCTTGGCGAGCAGTACTTC. The chain couples TRBV9 to TRBJ2-7, with 12 bases lining up with TRBD1. Unmatched junction bases numbered 7, after V lost 3 bases and J lost 6 bases. The germline CDR1 and CDR2 sequences are SGDLS and YYNGEE. CDR3 size: 15 residues.

The gene calls are TRBV28 and TRBJ1-5, with D unclear. Germline V lookup: CDR1 MDHEN, CDR2 SYDVKM. This CDR3 contains 15 residues. V lost 7 bases to trimming and J lost 3 bases, with 16 bases between them. CDR3 sequence reads: CASNSGRVNNQPQHF. DNA for the CDR3: TGTGCCAGCAACTCGGGCAGAGTAAACAATCAGCCCCAGCATTTT.

This clone was picked up one time. The gene calls are TRBV11-3 and TRBJ2-1; D uncertain. Trimming pared 0 bases from V and 8 bases from J, leaving 11 bases between. CDR3 length equals 14 residues. Germline V CDR1 and CDR2: SGHNT, YENEEA. CDR3 sequence reads: CASSLDTLTDEQFF. The CDR3 nucleotides read TGTGCCAGCAGCTTAGATACACTCACAGATGAGCAGTTCTTC.

In DNA form, the CDR3 reads TGTGCCAGCAGCGGGGGCTTGGGAAGCGCCTACGAGCAGTACTTC. The encoded protein is CASSGGLGSAYEQYF. The chain joins TRBV5-5 to TRBJ2-7, with D perhaps TRBD1 (6 bases). V lost 4 bases, J lost 2 bases, and 16 bases lay in between. This CDR3 has 15 amino acids. Per germline, CDR1 SGHKS and CDR2 YYEKEE (reference sequence).

The chain couples TRBV5-1 to TRBJ2-1; 8 bases are a match to TRBD2. Per germline, CDR1 SGHRS and CDR2 YFSETQ. V dropped 4 bases and J dropped 4; count of bases not matched to a gene: 4. CDR3 length equals 14 residues. In DNA, the CDR3 is TGCGCCAGCAGCCCACTAGCGGAGTACAATGAGCAGTTCTTC. Amino acids: CASSPLAEYNEQFF. Supplemented by reference TRBV5-1 and TRBJ2-1, the full variable domain reads KAGVTQTPRYLIKTRGQQVTLSCSPISGHRSVSWYQQTPGQGLQFLFEYFSETQRNKGNFPGRFSGRQFSNSRSEMNVSTLELGDSALYLCASSPLAEYNEQFFGPGTRLTVL.

The chain couples TRBV6-5 to TRBJ2-7; D is possibly TRBD1 or TRBD2 (6 bases each). CDR1 is MNHEY, CDR2 SVGAGI, per germline. This CDR3 has 13 residues. Between the trimmed V and J ends, which lost 11 bases and 3 bases, there was a span of 17 bases. The CDR3 reads CAARGRLGYEQYF. In nucleotides, the CDR3 is TGTGCCGCCCGGGGGCGATTGGGCTACGAGCAGTACTTC.

The chain links TRBV14 to TRBJ2-7; 7 bases are shared with TRBD2. Germline V CDR1 and CDR2: SGHDN, FVKESK. CDR3 size: 17 residues. With V trimmed by 4 bases and J by 6 bases, 18 bases remained unmatched. The CDR3 sequence is CASSPHEGGALAGEQYF. The CDR3 nucleotides read TGTGCCAGCAGCCCTCACGAGGGAGGGGCCTTGGCAGGCGAGCAGTACTTC.

This clone was seen a single time. This sequence joins TRBV12-3 or TRBV12-4 and TRBJ2-7, with D possibly matching TRBD1 (6 bases). The CDR3 totals 13 residues. V was cut by 3 bases and J by 5 bases, with 11 bases left in between. As DNA, the CDR3 is TGTGCCAGCAGTTTCTCCAGGGGTGACGAGCAGTACTTC. Residues: CASSFSRGDEQYF.

This clone turned up a few times. The chain is built from TRBV5-3 and TRBJ2-1, with unresolved D. TRBV5-3 is assigned to the ORF class and has an uncertain function. The CDR3 sequence is 13 residues long. V was shortened by 1 base and J by 2 bases, with 4 bases between the two germline ends. This chain's CDR3 is CARSLFPYNEQFF. As DNA, the CDR3 is TGTGCCAGAAGCTTGTTTCCCTACAATGAGCAGTTCTTC.

The chain uses TRBV7-2 and TRBJ2-6; tentatively, D is TRBD2 (5 bases). Trimming pared 5 bases from V and 2 bases from J, leaving 10 bases between. The CDR3 contains 15 residues. The germline gives CDR1 SGHTA, CDR2 FQGNSA. The CDR3 loop is CASSLLGTGANVLTF. The CDR3 DNA follows: TGTGCCAGCAGCCTACTAGGTACTGGGGCCAACGTCCTGACTTTC. Variable domain in full (rest from reference TRBV7-2 and TRBJ2-6): GAGVSQSPSNKVTEKGKDVELRCDPISGHTALYWYRQSLGQGLEFLIYFQGNSAPDKSGLPSDRFSAERTGGSVSTLTIQRTQQEDSAVYLCASSLLGTGANVLTFGAGSRLTVL.

The chain recombines TRBV18 with TRBJ1-5; D unclear. Germline V gene lookup returns CDR1 KGHSH and CDR2 LQKENI. The CDR3 spans 15 residues. V dropped 1 base and J dropped 7 bases, with 14 bases sitting between them. The CDR3 region has the DNA TGTGCCAGCTCACCACTCGAAGGGTCCTGGCAGCCCCAGCATTTT. Amino acid sequence: CASSPLEGSWQPQHF.

This clone turned up a few times. CDR3 protein: CASSTSKGNQPQHF. In DNA, the CDR3 is TGTGCCAGCAGCACAAGCAAGGGGAACCAGCCCCAGCATTTT. The V and J genes are TRBV7-9 and TRBJ1-5; D perhaps matches TRBD1 (5 bases). Germline V gives CDR1 SEHNR, CDR2 FQNEAQ (reference sequence). V lost 5 bases to trimming and J lost 7 bases, with 15 bases between them. CDR3 size: 14 residues. Full variable domain (rest looked up from reference TRBV7-9 and TRBJ1-5): DTGVSQNPRHKITKRGQNVTFRCDPISEHNRLYWYRQTLGQGPEFLTYFQNEAQLEKSRLLSDRFSAERPKGSFSTLEIQRTEQGDSAMYLCASSTSKGNQPQHFGDGTRLSIL.

Points on this clone: Other nucleotide sequences in the sample specify the same CDR3. The chain couples TRBV28 to TRBJ1-5, with a tentative D call TRBD1 (5 bases). This CDR3 contains 15 residues. Germline CDR1 MDHEN, CDR2 SYDVKM. V dropped 2 bases and J dropped 0 bases, with 8 bases sitting between them. CDR3 in amino acids: CASSLGGVSNQPQHF. CDR3 coding DNA: TGTGCCAGCAGTTTAGGAGGGGTTAGCAATCAGCCCCAGCATTTT.

This clone was detected a few times. The J gene is TRBJ2-3, the V gene TRBV4-1; the match to TRBD2 covers 7 bases. The CDR3 consists of 16 residues. Trimming removed 5 bases from V and 4 bases from J; junction bases left unmatched: 12. CDR1 is MGHRA and CDR2 is YSYEKL in the germline V gene. For the CDR3, the DNA is TGCGCCAGCAGCACTGCCGAAGCGGGAATGGCAGATACGCAGTATTTT. It yields the protein CASSTAEAGMADTQYF.

The chain is built from TRBV7-9 and TRBJ2-1; D is perhaps TRBD2 (6 bases). CDR1 and CDR2 from the germline V gene are SEHNR and FQNEAQ (reference sequence). V was trimmed by 4 bases and J by 3 bases, leaving 13 bases between them. There are 15 residues in the CDR3. CDR3 loop: CASSSIIGSYNEQFF. For the CDR3, the DNA is TGTGCCAGCAGCTCCATAATCGGGAGCTACAATGAGCAGTTCTTC.

The chain has TRBV9 and TRBJ2-3; tentatively, D is TRBD2 (6 bases). This CDR3 region has 14 residues. Trimming removed 9 bases at V and 5 bases at J, with 19 bases between. Germline CDR1 is SGDLS and CDR2 is YYNGEE. CDR3 sequence (DNA): TGTGCCACTTCCTCCGGAGGGGTGGGAGATACGCAGTATTTT. It is translated as CATSSGGVGDTQYF. The entire variable domain, with the rest obtained from reference TRBV9 and TRBJ2-3, is as follows: DSGVTQTPKHLITATGQRVTLRCSPRSGDLSVYWYQQSLDQGLQFLIQYYNGEERAKGNILERFSAQQFPDLHSELNLSSLELGDSALYFCATSSGGVGDTQYFGPGTRLTVL.

The rearrangement links TRBV19 to TRBJ2-1; the match to TRBD2 covers 9 bases. CDR1 is LNHDA, CDR2 SQIVND, per germline (reference sequence). The CDR3 sequence is 17 residues long. V dropped 0 bases and J dropped 8; count of bases not matched to a gene: 11. CDR3 coding DNA: TGTGCCAGTAGTATAGAGGAAGGTGAGCGGGAGGCAGATGAGCAGTTCTTC. Translated, it gives CASSIEEGEREADEQFF.

The gene calls are TRBV20-1 and TRBJ2-3; D is perhaps TRBD2 (5 bases). Germline V CDR1 and CDR2: DFQATT, SNEGSKA (reference sequence). CDR3 length: 17 amino acids. Trimming removed 3 bases from V and 4 bases from J, with 23 bases in between. The CDR3 sequence: CSASNLRTLSLSDTQYF. Written as DNA, the CDR3 is TGCAGTGCTAGTAATCTTCGGACTCTCTCCCTCTCAGATACGCAGTATTTT.

The rearrangement links TRBV24-1 to TRBJ2-5; D gene uncertain. In germline, CDR1 is KGHDR, CDR2 SFDVKD. The CDR3 sequence is 13 residues long. The V end lost 5 bases, the J end lost 0 bases, and 6 bases lay between the germline ends. CDR3 in DNA: TGTGCCACCAGTGGGGCCTACCAAGAGACCCAGTACTTC. Translation gives CATSGAYQETQYF.

J is TRBJ2-7 and V is TRBV6-2 or TRBV6-3; D call uncertain. CDR1 and CDR2 from the germline V gene are MNHEY and SVGEGT. This CDR3 spans 13 amino acids. Trimming shortened V by 5 bases and J by 0 bases, and 8 bases separated the two germline ends. CDR3 sequence (DNA): TGTGCCAGCAGTCTGCCTCCCTCCTACGAGCAGTACTTC. Its protein is CASSLPPSYEQYF.